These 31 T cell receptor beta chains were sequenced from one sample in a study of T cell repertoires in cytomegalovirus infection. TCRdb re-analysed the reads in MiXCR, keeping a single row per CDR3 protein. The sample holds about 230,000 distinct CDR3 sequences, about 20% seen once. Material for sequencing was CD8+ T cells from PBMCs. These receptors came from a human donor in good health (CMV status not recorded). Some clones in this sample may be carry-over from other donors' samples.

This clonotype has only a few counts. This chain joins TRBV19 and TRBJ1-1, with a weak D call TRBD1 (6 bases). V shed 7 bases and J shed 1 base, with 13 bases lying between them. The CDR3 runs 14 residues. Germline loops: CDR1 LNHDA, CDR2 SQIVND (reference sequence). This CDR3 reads CASNPGTPNTEAFF. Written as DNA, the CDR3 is TGTGCCAGTAACCCCGGGACACCGAACACTGAAGCTTTCTTT.

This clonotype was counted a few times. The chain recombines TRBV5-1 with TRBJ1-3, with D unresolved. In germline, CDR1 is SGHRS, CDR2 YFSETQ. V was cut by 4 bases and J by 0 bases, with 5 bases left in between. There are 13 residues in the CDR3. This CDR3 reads CASSGYSGNTIYF. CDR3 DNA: TGCGCCAGCAGCGGGTACTCTGGAAACACCATATATTTT. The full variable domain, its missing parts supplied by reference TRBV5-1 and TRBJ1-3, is KAGVTQTPRYLIKTRGQQVTLSCSPISGHRSVSWYQQTPGQGLQFLFEYFSETQRNKGNFPGRFSGRQFSNSRSEMNVSTLELGDSALYLCASSGYSGNTIYFGEGSWLTVV.

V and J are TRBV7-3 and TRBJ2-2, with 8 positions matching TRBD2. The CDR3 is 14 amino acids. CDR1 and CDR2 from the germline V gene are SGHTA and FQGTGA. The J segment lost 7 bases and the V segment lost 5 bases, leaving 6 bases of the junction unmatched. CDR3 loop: CASSRGGRIGELFF. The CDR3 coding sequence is TGTGCCAGCAGCCGGGGGGGCCGCATCGGGGAGCTGTTTTTT. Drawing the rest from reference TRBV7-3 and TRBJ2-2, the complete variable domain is GAGVSQTPSNKVTEKGKYVELRCDPISGHTALYWYRQSLGQGPEFLIYFQGTGAADDSGLPNDRFFAVRPEGSVSTLKIQRTERGDSAVYLCASSRGGRIGELFFGEGSRLTVL.

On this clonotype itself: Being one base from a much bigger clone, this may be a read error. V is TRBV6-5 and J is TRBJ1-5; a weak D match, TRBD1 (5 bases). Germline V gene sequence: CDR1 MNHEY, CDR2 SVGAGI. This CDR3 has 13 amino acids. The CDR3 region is CASSPLQMGPHHF. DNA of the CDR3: TGTGCCAGCAGTCCCCTCCAAATGGGGCCCCACCATTTT.

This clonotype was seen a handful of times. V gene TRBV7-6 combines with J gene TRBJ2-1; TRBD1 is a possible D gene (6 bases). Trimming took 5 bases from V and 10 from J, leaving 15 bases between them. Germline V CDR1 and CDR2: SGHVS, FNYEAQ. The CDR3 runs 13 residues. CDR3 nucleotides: TGTGCCAGCAGCGGTGTGGGGGCGGACGAGCAGTTCTTC. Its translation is CASSGVGADEQFF.

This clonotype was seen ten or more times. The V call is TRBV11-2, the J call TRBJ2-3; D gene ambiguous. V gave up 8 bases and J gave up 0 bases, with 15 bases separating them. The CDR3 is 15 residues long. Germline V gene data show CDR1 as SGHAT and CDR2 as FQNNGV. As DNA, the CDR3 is TGTGCCAGCTCCCAAGGAACGGCTAGCACAGATACGCAGTATTTT. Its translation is CASSQGTASTDTQYF.

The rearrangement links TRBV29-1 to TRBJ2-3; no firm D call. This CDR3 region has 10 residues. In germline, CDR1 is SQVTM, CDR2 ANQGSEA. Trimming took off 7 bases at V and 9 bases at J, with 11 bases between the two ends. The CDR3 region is CSAGRETQYF. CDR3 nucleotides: TGCAGCGCAGGAAGAGAGACGCAGTATTTT.

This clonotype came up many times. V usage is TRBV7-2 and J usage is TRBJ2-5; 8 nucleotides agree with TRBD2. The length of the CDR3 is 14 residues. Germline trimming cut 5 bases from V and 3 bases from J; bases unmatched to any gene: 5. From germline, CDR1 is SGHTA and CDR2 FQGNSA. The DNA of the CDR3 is TGTGCCAGCAGCACCAGCGGGGGAGAAGAGACCCAGTACTTC. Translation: CASSTSGGEETQYF.

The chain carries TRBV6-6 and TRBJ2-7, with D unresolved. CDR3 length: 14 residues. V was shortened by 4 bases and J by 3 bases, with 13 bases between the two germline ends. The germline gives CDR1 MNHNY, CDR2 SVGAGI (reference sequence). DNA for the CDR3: TGTGCCAGCAGTTGCCCGGACGGAGTCTACGAGCAGTACTTC. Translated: CASSCPDGVYEQYF.

The CDR3 protein is CASSFIIQADDEQFF. The CDR3, as DNA: TGTGCCAGCAGTTTCATCATACAGGCTGACGATGAGCAGTTCTTC. The rearrangement uses TRBV28 and TRBJ2-1; D perhaps matches TRBD1 (5 bases). This CDR3 has 15 amino acids. Trimming took off 3 bases at V and 8 bases at J, with 17 bases between the two ends. Germline V lookup: CDR1 MDHEN, CDR2 SYDVKM.

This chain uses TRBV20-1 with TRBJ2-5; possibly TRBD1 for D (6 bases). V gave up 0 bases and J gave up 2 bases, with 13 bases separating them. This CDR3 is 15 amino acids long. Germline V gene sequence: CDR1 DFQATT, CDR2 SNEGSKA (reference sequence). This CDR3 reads CSARDLRGSQETQYF. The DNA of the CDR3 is TGCAGTGCTAGAGATTTGAGGGGGTCTCAAGAGACCCAGTACTTC.

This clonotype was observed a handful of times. DNA for the CDR3: TGTGCCAGCAGTACCGGGACACAGACCTACGAGCAGTACTTC. This gives the protein CASSTGTQTYEQYF. The chain recombines TRBV12-3 or TRBV12-4 with TRBJ2-7; the D gene is possibly TRBD1 (6 bases). This CDR3 is 14 amino acids long. Trimming cost V 5 bases and J 2 bases, with 13 bases left between them.

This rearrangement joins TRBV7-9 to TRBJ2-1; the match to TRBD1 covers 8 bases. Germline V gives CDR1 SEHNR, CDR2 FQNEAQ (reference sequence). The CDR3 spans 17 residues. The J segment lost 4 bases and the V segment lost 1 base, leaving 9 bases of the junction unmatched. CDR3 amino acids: CASSLDLRTGIYNEQFF. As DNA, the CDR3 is TGTGCCAGCAGCTTAGACCTAAGGACAGGGATTTACAATGAGCAGTTCTTC.

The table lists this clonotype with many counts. The CDR3 region is CASGYRHTEAFF. The CDR3 region has the DNA TGTGCCAGCGGCTACCGGCACACTGAAGCTTTCTTT. The chain links TRBV7-9 to TRBJ1-1; D ambiguous. Looked up from germline, CDR1 is SEHNR and CDR2 is FQNEAQ (reference sequence). The CDR3 extends over 12 amino acids. The V end lost 8 bases, the J end lost 3 bases, and 10 bases lay between the germline ends.

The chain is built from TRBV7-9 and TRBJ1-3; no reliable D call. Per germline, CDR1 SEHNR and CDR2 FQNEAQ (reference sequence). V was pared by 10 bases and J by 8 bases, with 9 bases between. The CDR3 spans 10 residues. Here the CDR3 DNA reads TGTGCCACCGAAGTTGACACCATATATTTT. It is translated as CATEVDTIYF. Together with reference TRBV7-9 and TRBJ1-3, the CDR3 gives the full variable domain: DTGVSQNPRHKITKRGQNVTFRCDPISEHNRLYWYRQTLGQGPEFLTYFQNEAQLEKSRLLSDRFSAERPKGSFSTLEIQRTEQGDSAMYLCATEVDTIYFGEGSWLTVV.

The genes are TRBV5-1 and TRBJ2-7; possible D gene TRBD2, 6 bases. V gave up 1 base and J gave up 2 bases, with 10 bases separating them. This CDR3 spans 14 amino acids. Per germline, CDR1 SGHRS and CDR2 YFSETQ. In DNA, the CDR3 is TGCGCCAGCAGCTTGTCTAGCGCAGCCTACGAGCAGTACTTC. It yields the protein CASSLSSAAYEQYF.

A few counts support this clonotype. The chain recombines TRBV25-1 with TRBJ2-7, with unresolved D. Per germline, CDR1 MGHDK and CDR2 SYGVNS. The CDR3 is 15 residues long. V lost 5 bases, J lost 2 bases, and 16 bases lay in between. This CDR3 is CASSTYTNAAYEQYF. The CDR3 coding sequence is TGTGCCAGCAGTACATACACCAACGCGGCCTACGAGCAGTACTTC.

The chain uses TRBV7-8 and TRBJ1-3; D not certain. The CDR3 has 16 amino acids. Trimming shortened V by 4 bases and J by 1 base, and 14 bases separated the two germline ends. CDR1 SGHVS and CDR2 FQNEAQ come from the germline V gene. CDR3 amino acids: CASSYDRGPSGNTIYF. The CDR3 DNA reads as TGTGCCAGCAGCTATGACCGCGGGCCTTCTGGAAACACCATATATTTT.

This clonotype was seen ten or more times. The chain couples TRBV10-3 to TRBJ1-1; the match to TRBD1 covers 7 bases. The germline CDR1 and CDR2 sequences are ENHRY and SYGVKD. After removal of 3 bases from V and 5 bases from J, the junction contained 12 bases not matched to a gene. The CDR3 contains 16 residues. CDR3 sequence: CAISDEGAVGATEAFF. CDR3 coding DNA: TGTGCCATCAGTGACGAGGGGGCCGTGGGCGCAACTGAAGCTTTCTTT.

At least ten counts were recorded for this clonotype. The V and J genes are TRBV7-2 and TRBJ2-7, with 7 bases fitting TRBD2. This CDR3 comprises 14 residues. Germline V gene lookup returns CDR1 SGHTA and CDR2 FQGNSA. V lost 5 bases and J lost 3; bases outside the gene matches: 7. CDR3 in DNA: TGTGCCAGCAGCCTCGGGACTAACTTCTACGAGCAGTACTTC. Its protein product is CASSLGTNFYEQYF.

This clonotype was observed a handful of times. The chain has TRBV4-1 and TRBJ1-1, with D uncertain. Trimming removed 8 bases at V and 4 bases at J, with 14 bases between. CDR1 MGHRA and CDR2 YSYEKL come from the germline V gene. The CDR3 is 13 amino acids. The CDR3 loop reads CASCGQVGTEAFF. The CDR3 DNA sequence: TGCGCCAGCTGCGGGCAGGTCGGCACTGAAGCTTTCTTT.

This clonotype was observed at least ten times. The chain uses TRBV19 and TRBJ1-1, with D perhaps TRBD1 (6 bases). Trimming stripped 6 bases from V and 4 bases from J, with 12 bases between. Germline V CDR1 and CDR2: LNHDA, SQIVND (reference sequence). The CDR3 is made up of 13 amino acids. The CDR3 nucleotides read TGTGCCAGTAGCGTCGTGGGGGCCACTGAAGCTTTCTTT. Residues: CASSVVGATEAFF.

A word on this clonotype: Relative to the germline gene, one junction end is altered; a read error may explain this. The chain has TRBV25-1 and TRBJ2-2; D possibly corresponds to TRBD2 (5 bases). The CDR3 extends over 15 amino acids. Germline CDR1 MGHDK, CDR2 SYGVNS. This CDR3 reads CVSSPEAGVTGELFF. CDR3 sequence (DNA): TGTGTCAGCAGCCCCGAGGCGGGCGTCACCGGGGAGCTGTTTTTT.

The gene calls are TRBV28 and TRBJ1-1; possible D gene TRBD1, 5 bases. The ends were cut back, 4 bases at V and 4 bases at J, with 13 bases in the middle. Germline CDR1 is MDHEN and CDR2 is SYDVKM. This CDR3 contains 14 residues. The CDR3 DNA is TGTGCCAGCAGTTGGGCAGGGTTGGGCACTGAAGCTTTCTTT. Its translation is CASSWAGLGTEAFF.

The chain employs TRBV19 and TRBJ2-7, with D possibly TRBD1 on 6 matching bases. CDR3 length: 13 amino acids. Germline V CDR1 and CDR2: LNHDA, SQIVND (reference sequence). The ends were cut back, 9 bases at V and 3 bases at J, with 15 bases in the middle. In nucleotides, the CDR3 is TGTGCCAGCCGAGGACAGAACCACTACGAGCAGTACTTC. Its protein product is CASRGQNHYEQYF.

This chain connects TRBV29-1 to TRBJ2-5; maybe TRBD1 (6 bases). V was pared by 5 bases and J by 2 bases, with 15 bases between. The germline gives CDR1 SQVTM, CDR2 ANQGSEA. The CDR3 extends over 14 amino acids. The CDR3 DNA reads TGCAGCGTTAATCAGGACAGTCTACAAGAGACCCAGTACTTC. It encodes CSVNQDSLQETQYF.

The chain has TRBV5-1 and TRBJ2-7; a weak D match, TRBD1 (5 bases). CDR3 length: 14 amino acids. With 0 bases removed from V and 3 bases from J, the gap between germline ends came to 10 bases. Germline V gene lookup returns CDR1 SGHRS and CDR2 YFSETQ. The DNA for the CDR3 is TGCGCCAGCAGCTTGGACGTGGGGCTCTACGAGCAGTACTTC. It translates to CASSLDVGLYEQYF.

CDR3 DNA: TGTGCCAGCAAAGAGGAGGGAGTAAATCAGCCCCAGCATTTT. The encoded protein is CASKEEGVNQPQHF. V gene TRBV2 combines with J gene TRBJ1-5; D remains unclear. Trimming stripped 7 bases from V and 4 bases from J, with 14 bases between. Germline loops: CDR1 SNHLY, CDR2 FYNNEI. CDR3 length equals 14 residues.

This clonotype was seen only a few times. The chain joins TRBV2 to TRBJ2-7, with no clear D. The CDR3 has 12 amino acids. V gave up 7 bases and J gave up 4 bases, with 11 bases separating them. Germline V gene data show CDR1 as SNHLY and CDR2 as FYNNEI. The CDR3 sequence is CASTTYWYEQYF. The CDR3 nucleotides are TGTGCCAGCACGACATACTGGTACGAGCAGTACTTC.

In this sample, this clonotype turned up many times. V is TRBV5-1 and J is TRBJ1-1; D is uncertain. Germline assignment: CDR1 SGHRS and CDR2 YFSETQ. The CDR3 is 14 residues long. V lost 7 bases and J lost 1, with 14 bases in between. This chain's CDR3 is CASRDGLGNTEAFF. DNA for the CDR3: TGCGCCAGCCGCGACGGCCTGGGGAACACTGAAGCTTTCTTT.

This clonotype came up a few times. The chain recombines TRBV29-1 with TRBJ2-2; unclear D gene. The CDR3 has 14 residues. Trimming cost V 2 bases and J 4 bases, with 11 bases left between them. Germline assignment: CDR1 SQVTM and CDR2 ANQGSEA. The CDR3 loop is CSVEPDFFTGELFF. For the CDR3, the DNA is TGCAGCGTTGAACCTGACTTCTTCACCGGGGAGCTGTTTTTT.